One sample yielded the 29 T cell receptor beta chains listed below, sequenced in a study of blood T cell repertoires in COVID-19. The assay was immunoSEQ multiplex PCR, and TCRdb's table has in-frame clones only and misses some. This table holds approximately 150,000 clones, roughly 90% found once. Sequencing was performed on peripheral blood. These receptors were taken from a human donor in a cohort sampled during active COVID-19.

The chain is built from TRBV21-1 and TRBJ1-1. TRBV21-1 is annotated as a pseudogene. CDR3 length: 15 amino acids. The CDR3 sequence is CATLGERHTNTEAFF. Written as DNA, the CDR3 is TGTGCCACCTTGGGTGAGCGGCACACGAACACTGAAGCTTTCTTT.

V usage is TRBV5-1 and J usage is TRBJ1-4; a possible D gene is TRBD1 (5 bases). This CDR3 comprises 15 residues. V was trimmed by 0 bases and J by 3 bases, leaving 9 bases between them. Germline CDR1 is SGHRS and CDR2 is YFSETQ. The CDR3, as DNA: TGCGCCAGCAGCTTGGTTGGGGCGGCTAATGAAAAACTGTTTTTT. This gives the protein CASSLVGAANEKLFF.

The CDR3 spells CASTGQHMNTEAFF. The CDR3 nucleotides are TGTGCCAGCACCGGACAGCACATGAACACTGAAGCTTTCTTT. The chain combines TRBV21-1 with TRBJ1-1; the table's D gene call, TRBD1, was not cross checked with the DNA. TRBV21-1 is described as a pseudogene. The CDR3 loop spans 14 amino acids.

CDR3 nucleotide sequence: TGTGCCAGCAGCCCCGCGGACAGCTATGGCTACACCTTC. It specifies CASSPADSYGYTF. The chain is built from TRBV7-9 and TRBJ1-2; possibly TRBD1 for D (6 bases). Deletions cut 5 bases from V and 4 bases from J, with 11 bases between. Germline CDR1 and CDR2: SEHNR and FQNEAQ (reference sequence). The CDR3 spans 13 residues.

The J gene is TRBJ1-3, the V gene TRBV2, with D possibly being TRBD1 (6 bases). The germline V and J ends were trimmed by 2 bases and 3 bases, with 11 bases remaining between them. The germline V gene has CDR1 SNHLY and CDR2 FYNNEI. The CDR3 runs to 15 residues. CDR3 coding DNA: TGTGCCAGCAGTGAAATTGAGGGGGTTGGAAACACCATATATTTT. Residues: CASSEIEGVGNTIYF.

The chain links TRBV6-4 to TRBJ1-6; D unresolved. Germline CDR1 reads MRHNA; CDR2 reads SNTAGT. Trimming removed 3 bases from V and 0 bases from J, with 6 bases in between. CDR3 length: 15 residues. In DNA, the CDR3 is TGTGCCAGCAGTGAACAGTCCTCCTATAATTCACCCCTCCACTTT. It yields the protein CASSEQSSYNSPLHF.

V gene TRBV6-5 combines with J gene TRBJ2-7; 8 positions agree with TRBD2. In germline, CDR1 is MNHEY, CDR2 SVGAGI. There are 15 residues in the CDR3. V was clipped by 8 bases and J by 0 bases; unmatched bases: 9. The CDR3 loop reads CASLHRGGTSYEQYF. The CDR3 DNA reads TGTGCCAGCCTCCATCGGGGGGGCACCTCCTACGAGCAGTACTTC.

The gene calls are TRBV18 and TRBJ2-2, with unresolved D. The V gene's germline CDR1 is KGHSH and CDR2 LQKENI. The CDR3 is 15 amino acids. V was pared by 3 bases and J by 0 bases, with 8 bases between. DNA for the CDR3: TGTGCCAGCTCACCTACAGCTTCGAACACCGGGGAGCTGTTTTTT. The encoded protein is CASSPTASNTGELFF.

The J gene is TRBJ1-2, the V gene TRBV6-5, with TRBD1 identical over 9 bases. Per the germline V gene, CDR1 is MNHEY and CDR2 is SVGAGI. CDR3 length: 12 amino acids. The V and J ends lost 6 bases and 4 bases, in that order; junction bases with no gene match: 0. The CDR3 is CASRDRGYGYTF. The CDR3 DNA follows: TGTGCCAGCAGGGACAGGGGCTATGGCTACACCTTC.

The V gene is TRBV18, the J gene TRBJ1-5, with a weak D call TRBD1 (6 bases). Trimming removed 2 bases from V and 4 bases from J, with 9 bases in between. CDR1 and CDR2 (germline): KGHSH, LQKENI. This CDR3 has 14 residues. The CDR3 spells CASSPNRENQPQHF. CDR3 DNA: TGTGCCAGCTCACCAAACAGGGAGAATCAGCCCCAGCATTTT.

The rearrangement uses TRBV29-1 and TRBJ1-2; D uncertain. Germline CDR1 and CDR2: SQVTM and ANQGSEA. The CDR3 consists of 13 residues. V lost 5 bases, J lost 0 bases, and 10 bases lay in between. The CDR3 is CSVWAPANYGYTF. The CDR3 DNA reads TGCAGCGTTTGGGCCCCAGCTAACTATGGCTACACCTTC.

J is TRBJ1-2 and V is TRBV2, with 7 bases identical to TRBD1. Germline values: CDR1 SNHLY, CDR2 FYNNEI. The CDR3 runs to 15 residues. V lost 6 bases to trimming and J lost 5 bases; unmatched junction nucleotides: 12. In nucleotides, the CDR3 is TGTGCCAGCAGCGAACAACAGGGGATATATTATGGCTACACCTTC. This codes for CASSEQQGIYYGYTF.

V gene TRBV5-6 combines with J gene TRBJ1-1; 7 nucleotides line up with TRBD1. The CDR3 spans 15 residues. J lost 5 bases, V lost 1 base, and 8 bases had no gene match. Germline V CDR1 and CDR2: SGHDT, YYEEEE. In DNA form, the CDR3 reads TGTGCCAGCAGCTTGTTGATGACAGGGCGAACTGAAGCTTTCTTT. Protein sequence: CASSLLMTGRTEAFF.

This chain uses TRBV24-1 with TRBJ2-7, with a possible D match to TRBD2 (6 bases). Trimming took off 7 bases at V and 8 bases at J, with 20 bases between the two ends. This CDR3 contains 14 residues. Germline CDR1 and CDR2: KGHDR and SFDVKD. CDR3 DNA sequence: TGTGCCACCAGGGAGGGACGGTCTCCTACGAAGCAGTACTTC. Encoded protein: CATREGRSPTKQYF.

This clone showed up just a few times. The rearrangement uses TRBV2 and TRBJ1-1, with 7 bases fitting TRBD1. The CDR3 contains 13 residues. Germline CDR1 SNHLY, CDR2 FYNNEI. J lost 11 bases, V lost 0 bases, and 6 bases had no gene match. The CDR3 loop is CASSEARTGDAFF. CDR3 nucleotides: TGTGCCAGCAGTGAAGCCCGAACAGGGGATGCTTTCTTT.

The rearrangement uses TRBV4-1 and TRBJ2-3; TRBD1 aligns across 7 bases. The CDR3 is 17 residues long. Germline V gene lookup returns CDR1 MGHRA and CDR2 YSYEKL. V was pared by 3 bases and J by 1 base, with 10 bases of the junction left unmatched. This CDR3 is CASSQQAGTAGTDTQYF. CDR3 nucleotide sequence: TGCGCCAGCAGCCAGCAGGCCGGGACAGCGGGCACAGATACGCAGTATTTT.

The gene calls are TRBV6-6 and TRBJ2-1, with 7 bases that match TRBD1. The V segment lost 4 bases and the J segment 2 bases; nucleotides outside the gene matches: 2. Germline assignment: CDR1 MNHNY and CDR2 SVGAGI (reference sequence). This CDR3 has 14 residues. The CDR3 sequence is CASSSGQTYNEQFF. As DNA, the CDR3 is TGTGCCAGCAGTTCGGGACAGACCTACAATGAGCAGTTCTTC.

Only one count was recorded for this clone. The rearrangement uses TRBV4-1 and TRBJ1-1; the D gene is possibly TRBD1 (6 bases). The CDR3 sequence is 16 residues long. V lost 3 bases to trimming and J lost 1 base, with 15 bases between them. Per the germline V gene, CDR1 is MGHRA and CDR2 is YSYEKL. CDR3 sequence (DNA): TGCGCCAGCAGCCAGGTCCCCAGGGGCGGGAACACTGAAGCTTTCTTT. Translated: CASSQVPRGGNTEAFF.

In its sample, this clone was seen once. The rearrangement uses TRBV5-1 and TRBJ1-2; 7 nucleotides line up with TRBD1. CDR1 SGHRS and CDR2 YFSETQ come from the germline V gene. V lost 4 bases and J lost 8; bases outside the gene matches: 14. The length of the CDR3 is 15 residues. CDR3 amino acids: CASSRGQDALWGYTF. The CDR3 DNA reads TGCGCCAGCAGCCGAGGACAGGATGCTTTATGGGGCTACACCTTC.

In DNA, the CDR3 is TGTGCCAGCAGCTTTTTAGGGGGGGACACTGAAGCTTTCTTT. The encoded protein is CASSFLGGDTEAFF. This chain links TRBV7-3 with TRBJ1-1; D is perhaps TRBD1 (6 bases). This CDR3 spans 14 amino acids. The V gene lost 3 bases and the J gene lost 3 bases, with 11 bases spanning the gap. Germline CDR1 and CDR2: SGHTA and FQGTGA.

The table lists this clone with a count of one. The chain combines TRBV6-4 with TRBJ1-2; 7 bases map to TRBD1. V shed 6 bases and J 7 bases; nucleotides not matched to a gene: 14. Germline V gives CDR1 MRHNA, CDR2 SNTAGT. The CDR3 loop spans 15 amino acids. DNA of the CDR3: TGTGCCAGCAGGGCTGAGACAGGGTCTAGGTTTGGCTACACCTTC. The encoded protein is CASRAETGSRFGYTF.

V gene TRBV9 combines with J gene TRBJ2-7, with D possibly matching TRBD1 (5 bases). Germline V gene sequence: CDR1 SGDLS, CDR2 YYNGEE. The V and J ends lost 0 bases and 7 bases respectively, with 11 bases between them. The CDR3 length is 13 residues. The CDR3 nucleotides are TGTGCCAGCAGCGTAGGAAAGGGGCAAGAGCAGTACTTC. Protein product: CASSVGKGQEQYF.

This chain joins TRBV4-1 and TRBJ2-7, with TRBD2 matching 9 bases. This CDR3 has 15 residues. V was pared by 4 bases and J by 4 bases, with 8 bases of the junction left unmatched. CDR1 is MGHRA and CDR2 is YSYEKL in the germline V gene. The CDR3 DNA reads TGCGCCAGCAGCCTGCGGGCTAGCGGGAAATACGAGCAGTACTTC. Translating gives CASSLRASGKYEQYF.

The genes are TRBV12-3 or TRBV12-4 and TRBJ2-7; 7 nucleotides align to TRBD2. After removal of 4 bases from V and 4 bases from J, the junction contained 4 bases not matched to a gene. The CDR3 runs to 13 residues. CDR3 region: CASSWGGDYEQYF. The DNA for the CDR3 is TGTGCCAGCAGTTGGGGGGGGGATTACGAGCAGTACTTC.

The gene calls are TRBV5-4 and TRBJ2-7; 8 nucleotides agree with TRBD2. V lost 4 bases to trimming and J lost 0 bases; unmatched junction nucleotides: 9. CDR3 size: 16 residues. Germline lookup yields CDR1 SGHNT and CDR2 YYREEE (reference sequence). The CDR3 coding sequence is TGTGCCAGCAGCGGCGTCCGGCGGGGGGTCTCCTACGAGCAGTACTTC. It translates to CASSGVRRGVSYEQYF. Supplemented by reference TRBV5-4 and TRBJ2-7, the full variable domain reads ETGVTQSPTHLIKTRGQQVTLRCSSQSGHNTVSWYQQALGQGPQFIFQYYREEENGRGNFPPRFSGLQFPNYSSELNVNALELDDSALYLCASSGVRRGVSYEQYFGPGTRLTVT.

For the CDR3, the DNA is TGTGCCATCAGTGGGTTTTCGGTCACAGATACGCAGTATTTT. As protein: CAISGFSVTDTQYF. J is TRBJ2-3 and V is TRBV10-3; D is undetermined. The CDR3 is 14 residues long. Germline CDR1 ENHRY, CDR2 SYGVKD. V was clipped by 4 bases and J by 2 bases, with 10 bases between them.

This clone was counted a few times. The rearrangement uses TRBV27 and TRBJ2-1; 8 positions agree with TRBD2. CDR1 and CDR2 from the germline V gene are MNHEY and SMNVEV (reference sequence). V dropped 7 bases and J dropped 4; count of bases not matched to a gene: 6. The CDR3 is 14 amino acids. In nucleotides, the CDR3 is TGTGCCAGCACCAGCGGGGGTGGGTACAATGAGCAGTTCTTC. Its protein is CASTSGGGYNEQFF.

The rearrangement links TRBV5-4 to TRBJ2-1, with 8 bases identical to TRBD1. Germline trimming cut 5 bases from V and 0 bases from J; bases unmatched to any gene: 4. Germline V gives CDR1 SGHNT, CDR2 YYREEE (reference sequence). CDR3 size: 15 residues. The CDR3 sequence: CASRSGTGSYNEQFF. The CDR3 coding sequence is TGTGCCAGCAGGTCCGGGACAGGCTCCTACAATGAGCAGTTCTTC.

This clone is a singleton in its sample. The chain has TRBV14 and TRBJ2-1; 7 nucleotides align to TRBD1. V lost 1 base and J lost 7; bases outside the gene matches: 4. Germline V CDR1 and CDR2: SGHDN, FVKESK. This CDR3 spans 14 amino acids. CDR3 loop: CASSQVNRGNEQFF. DNA of the CDR3: TGTGCCAGCAGCCAAGTAAACAGGGGTAATGAGCAGTTCTTC.